This T cell receptor (beta chain) was identified in a study of blood T cell repertoires in COVID-19. Study context: Italy, Spain and the United States were the sources of the convalescent and acute COVID-19 samples. From T cells, B-cell-depleted T cells, or PBMCs came the material, which was cDNA or gDNA.

The germline V and J ends were trimmed by 9 bases and 0 bases, with 15 bases remaining between them. The CDR3 covers 14 residues. Germline CDR1 KGHSH, CDR2 LQKENI. Original processing notes: Scientists estimated how many nucleated cells there were by amplifying reference gene primers. The data were produced by immunoSEQ multiplex PCR, yet TCRdb's version contains in-frame clones alone and is incomplete. The DNA was the basis for D and trimming; V, J and clone size are from that table. The sample shows about 59,000 clones, roughly 87% of them seen only once. Comment on this clone: The same CDR3 also results from other DNA sequences found in this sample.

This TCR came from a man of 80 years or more in a cohort sampled during active COVID-19. Input material: peripheral blood. This chain links TRBV18 with TRBJ2-7, with unresolved D. The CDR3 region is CASSPNIRSYEQYF. CDR3 sequence (DNA): TGTGCCAGTTCCCCAAATATTCGCTCCTACGAGCAGTACTTC.